Below are 26 T cell receptor beta chains sequenced from a single sample in a study of CD8 T cells in Susac syndrome. A quantity of about 0.5 to 1 ug RNA underwent reverse transcription using random hexamers. TCRdb itself ran the immunoSEQ multiplex PCR reads through MiXCR, one entry per CDR3 protein. The table shows under 150,000 distinct CDR3 sequences, with 95% occurring only once. Sequencing input: CD4+ T cells from PBMCs. The receptors come from a human donor with Susac syndrome.

This chain connects TRBV7-8 to TRBJ2-7; weak D call: TRBD1 (5 bases). The CDR3 is 13 amino acids. Germline CDR1 and CDR2: SGHVS and FQNEAQ. Trimming took 5 bases from V and 5 from J, leaving 13 bases between them. The CDR3 bases are TGTGCCAGCAGCATTAGGGGTCGGGACGAGCAGTACTTC. Translation: CASSIRGRDEQYF.

V gene TRBV12-3 or TRBV12-4 combines with J gene TRBJ2-3; 15 bases fit TRBD2. V shed 3 bases, J shed 6 bases, and the junction held 4 bases outside the gene matches. The CDR3 is 16 amino acids. CDR3 nucleotide sequence: TGTGCCAGCAGTTTGGGACTAGCGGGGGGCCTCGATACGCAGTATTTT. Residues: CASSLGLAGGLDTQYF.

The rearrangement joins TRBV11-2 to TRBJ2-5, with TRBD1 matching 7 bases. V dropped 3 bases and J dropped 4; count of bases not matched to a gene: 14. The CDR3 loop spans 17 amino acids. From germline, CDR1 is SGHAT and CDR2 FQNNGV. The CDR3 reads CASSLEPPTGRGETQYF. DNA of the CDR3: TGTGCCAGCAGCTTGGAGCCCCCGACAGGGAGAGGAGAGACCCAGTACTTC.

The chain employs TRBV28 and TRBJ2-5; a possible D gene is TRBD1 (6 bases). V lost 2 bases and J 0 bases, leaving 10 bases between the germline ends. The germline V gene has CDR1 MDHEN and CDR2 SYDVKM. The CDR3 covers 15 residues. CDR3 residues: CASSLGTPYQETQYF. The CDR3 region has the DNA TGTGCCAGCAGTTTAGGGACACCGTACCAAGAGACCCAGTACTTC. Complete variable domain (other parts from reference TRBV28 and TRBJ2-5): DVKVTQSSRYLVKRTGEKVFLECVQDMDHENMFWYRQDPGLGLRLIYFSYDVKMKEKGDIPEGYSVSREKKERFSLILESASTNQTSMYLCASSLGTPYQETQYFGPGTRLLVL.

The chain links TRBV10-3 to TRBJ2-7; 12 nucleotides match TRBD1. Germline V gene lookup returns CDR1 ENHRY and CDR2 SYGVKD. The CDR3 covers 16 residues. Trimming at V came to 3 bases and at J to 4 bases, leaving 7 bases not matched to a gene. The CDR3 bases are TGTGCCATCAGTGATCCGGGACAGGGGGCGGAGTACGAGCAGTACTTC. Amino acid sequence: CAISDPGQGAEYEQYF.

J is TRBJ2-3 and V is TRBV20-1, with 8 bases fitting TRBD1. CDR1 is DFQATT and CDR2 is SNEGSKA in the germline V gene (reference sequence). V shed 6 bases and J 1 base; nucleotides not matched to a gene: 9. This CDR3 spans 15 amino acids. The CDR3 DNA reads as TGCAGTGCGTTCGGGACAGGCCTCGGCACAGATACGCAGTATTTT. Amino acids: CSAFGTGLGTDTQYF.

The chain uses TRBV20-1 and TRBJ2-7; 8 bases are a match to TRBD2. This CDR3 region has 15 residues. The germline V gene has CDR1 DFQATT and CDR2 SNEGSKA (reference sequence). J gave up 3 bases and V 3 bases, and 10 bases lay outside the gene matches. The DNA of the CDR3 is TGCAGTGCTAGTGAGGTGGGGCGGGAGGACTACGAGCAGTACTTC. This gives the protein CSASEVGREDYEQYF.

This clonotype was picked up one time. J is TRBJ1-1 and V is TRBV3-1; D is perhaps TRBD1 (5 bases). Trimming cost V 0 bases and J 7 bases, with 15 bases left between them. The CDR3 extends over 15 amino acids. The germline gives CDR1 LGHDT, CDR2 YNNKEL (reference sequence). In DNA form, the CDR3 reads TGTGCCAGCAGCCAAGATCCAGGCAGGGTGAATGAAGCTTTCTTT. It translates to CASSQDPGRVNEAFF. The full variable domain, rest sourced from reference TRBV3-1 and TRBJ1-1, is DTAVSQTPKYLVTQMGNDKSIKCEQNLGHDTMYWYKQDSKKFLKIMFSYNNKELIINETVPNRFSPKSPDKAHLNLHINSLELGDSAVYFCASSQDPGRVNEAFFGQGTRLTVV.

The chain employs TRBV29-1 and TRBJ2-1; weak D call: TRBD2 (5 bases). V was cut by 1 base and J by 12 bases, with 10 bases left in between. The CDR3 length is 11 residues. CDR1 and CDR2 from the germline V gene are SQVTM and ANQGSEA. The CDR3 loop is CSVEGGLGQFF. CDR3 sequence (DNA): TGCAGCGTTGAAGGCGGGTTGGGGCAGTTCTTC.

The chain combines TRBV7-9 with TRBJ2-7, with unresolved D. CDR3 length: 14 residues. Trimming removed 8 bases from V and 2 bases from J, with 16 bases in between. Germline-derived CDR1 and CDR2 are SEHNR and FQNEAQ (reference sequence). CDR3 region: CASAPTRPPYEQYF. CDR3 in DNA: TGTGCCAGCGCACCGACCCGGCCCCCCTACGAGCAGTACTTC. The full variable domain, completed using reference TRBV7-9 and TRBJ2-7, is DTGVSQNPRHKITKRGQNVTFRCDPISEHNRLYWYRQTLGQGPEFLTYFQNEAQLEKSRLLSDRFSAERPKGSFSTLEIQRTEQGDSAMYLCASAPTRPPYEQYFGPGTRLTVT.

This clonotype has a handful of counts. The genes are TRBV20-1 and TRBJ1-2; the D gene is possibly TRBD1 (6 bases). CDR1 DFQATT and CDR2 SNEGSKA come from the germline V gene (reference sequence). Trimming took off 7 bases at V and 1 base at J, with 16 bases between the two ends. The CDR3 consists of 14 residues. CDR3 nucleotides: TGCAGTGGGGACCCGGACAGAATTAACTATGGCTACACCTTC. This encodes CSGDPDRINYGYTF.

Only a few counts were recorded for this clonotype. This rearrangement joins TRBV4-2 to TRBJ2-6; D not resolved. In germline, CDR1 is LGHNA, CDR2 YNFKEQ. The length of the CDR3 is 16 residues. Trimming shortened V by 0 bases and J by 4 bases, and 10 bases separated the two germline ends. The DNA for the CDR3 is TGTGCCAGCAGCCAAGATCCCACAACGGGGGCCAACGTCCTGACTTTC. Encoded protein: CASSQDPTTGANVLTF.

V and J are TRBV20-1 and TRBJ2-1, with a weak D call TRBD1 (6 bases). The J call may be mistaken, given a closer DNA end match to TRBJ2-7. This CDR3 region has 12 residues. The germline gives CDR1 DFQATT, CDR2 SNEGSKA (reference sequence). CDR3 in amino acids: CSALEDSYEQYF. In DNA form, the CDR3 reads TGCAGTGCCCTCGAGGACAGCTACGAGCAGTACTTC.

The rearrangement uses TRBV12-3 or TRBV12-4 and TRBJ2-7; D possibly corresponds to TRBD2 (6 bases). The length of the CDR3 is 14 residues. V was clipped by 4 bases and J by 5 bases, with 15 bases between them. The CDR3 region has the DNA TGTGCCAGCAGTTGGACTATTGGATCCCACGAGCAGTACTTC. It yields the protein CASSWTIGSHEQYF.

V usage is TRBV7-6 and J usage is TRBJ2-1; the match to TRBD1 covers 9 bases. Germline trimming cut 1 base from V and 9 bases from J; bases unmatched to any gene: 7. This CDR3 has 15 amino acids. Per germline, CDR1 SGHVS and CDR2 FNYEAQ. For the CDR3, the DNA is TGTGCCAGCAGCTTAGGCGGGACAGGGATGATTGAGCAGTTCTTC. This sequence encodes CASSLGGTGMIEQFF. The full variable domain, with the rest looked up from reference TRBV7-6 and TRBJ2-1, is GAGVSQSPRYKVTKRGQDVALRCDPISGHVSLYWYRQALGQGPEFLTYFNYEAQQDKSGLPNDRFSAERPEGSISTLTIQRTEQRDSAMYRCASSLGGTGMIEQFFGPGTRLTVL.

The V gene is TRBV5-1, the J gene TRBJ2-7; the D gene could be TRBD1 or TRBD2 (5 bases each). V was trimmed by 4 bases and J by 0 bases, leaving 11 bases between them. The germline V gene has CDR1 SGHRS and CDR2 YFSETQ. The CDR3 is 14 amino acids. CDR3 in DNA: TGCGCCAGCAGCCCGGGACCCCCCTCCTACGAGCAGTACTTC. Translating it yields CASSPGPPSYEQYF.

This clonotype was found once. The rearrangement joins TRBV7-3 to TRBJ2-3, with 10 bases that match TRBD1. Germline CDR1 and CDR2: SGHTA and FQGTGA. The junction had 5 bases not matched to a gene; V was cut back by 3 bases and J by 5 bases. This CDR3 is 15 amino acids long. The CDR3 protein is CASSFGTGVGDTQYF. The CDR3 DNA reads TGTGCCAGCAGCTTCGGGACAGGGGTCGGAGATACGCAGTATTTT.

The chain has TRBV4-1 and TRBJ2-1; 8 bases line up with TRBD1. Losses at the gene ends were 0 bases for V and 9 bases for J; bases not matched to a gene: 7. This CDR3 contains 15 residues. Germline values: CDR1 MGHRA, CDR2 YSYEKL. Here the CDR3 DNA reads TGCGCCAGCAGCCAAGATCCTACAGGGGGGACTGAGCAGTTCTTC. Translating gives CASSQDPTGGTEQFF.

This chain links TRBV4-2 with TRBJ2-6; 8 bases fit TRBD2. Germline V gene lookup returns CDR1 LGHNA and CDR2 YNFKEQ. This CDR3 comprises 17 residues. The trim removed 5 bases at V and 4 bases at J, leaving 10 bases unmatched. The CDR3 reads CASSEGLAISGANVLTF. The CDR3 DNA is TGTGCCAGCAGCGAAGGACTAGCTATATCAGGGGCCAACGTCCTGACTTTC.

The chain couples TRBV7-2 to TRBJ1-5; D unclear. Germline values: CDR1 SGHTA, CDR2 FQGNSA. The CDR3 sequence is 16 residues long. V dropped 1 base and J dropped 3 bases, with 13 bases sitting between them. CDR3 nucleotides: TGTGCCAGCAGCTTAGAGGCCAGCATTCCCAATCAGCCCCAGCATTTT. It specifies CASSLEASIPNQPQHF.

The chain joins TRBV4-1 to TRBJ1-1; no firm D call. The length of the CDR3 is 14 residues. V gave up 0 bases and J gave up 11 bases, with 16 bases separating them. Germline CDR1 is MGHRA and CDR2 is YSYEKL. The CDR3 reads CASSQDTGSGVAFF. The CDR3 bases are TGCGCCAGCAGCCAAGATACTGGGTCTGGTGTGGCTTTCTTT.

The V gene is TRBV29-1, the J gene TRBJ1-2; a weak D match, TRBD1 (5 bases). CDR3 length: 13 residues. Germline V gives CDR1 SQVTM, CDR2 ANQGSEA. The ends were cut back, 2 bases at V and 8 bases at J, with 15 bases in the middle. The CDR3 coding sequence is TGCAGCGTTGAACCCAACGACAGAATGGGCTACACCTTC. Its protein product is CSVEPNDRMGYTF. Full variable domain (missing parts from reference TRBV29-1 and TRBJ1-2): SAVISQKPSRDICQRGTSLTIQCQVDSQVTMMFWYRQQPGQSLTLIATANQGSEATYESGFVIDKFPISRPNLTFSTLTVSNMSPEDSSIYLCSVEPNDRMGYTFGSGTRLTVV.

This chain joins TRBV2 and TRBJ2-5; the match to TRBD1 covers 8 bases. J gave up 4 bases and V 7 bases, and 8 bases lay outside the gene matches. The germline CDR1 and CDR2 sequences are SNHLY and FYNNEI. The CDR3 is made up of 14 amino acids. The CDR3 nucleotides are TGTGCCAGCACTGCGGACAGGGAAGGAGAGACCCAGTACTTC. Translating gives CASTADREGETQYF.

The chain is built from TRBV10-1 and TRBJ1-5; TRBD1 might be the D (5 bases). The length of the CDR3 is 15 residues. V was shortened by 10 bases and J by 4 bases, with 20 bases between the two germline ends. Germline loops: CDR1 WNHNN, CDR2 SYGVQD (reference sequence). The CDR3 is CATRPRCRDNQPQHF. The CDR3 bases are TGCGCCACCCGACCCCGGTGCAGGGATAATCAGCCCCAGCATTTT.

This clonotype was seen only once. This rearrangement joins TRBV5-1 to TRBJ2-7; 9 bases map to TRBD1. The CDR3 contains 15 residues. V lost 0 bases and J lost 0; bases outside the gene matches: 1. The V gene's germline CDR1 is SGHRS and CDR2 YFSETQ. CDR3 DNA sequence: TGCGCCAGCAGCTTGGGGGACAGGGACTCCTACGAGCAGTACTTC. Its protein is CASSLGDRDSYEQYF.

The chain is built from TRBV20-1 and TRBJ1-3; the D is unclear. The V end lost 2 bases, the J end lost 4 bases, and 12 bases lay between the germline ends. Germline CDR1 reads DFQATT; CDR2 reads SNEGSKA (reference sequence). The CDR3 loop spans 14 amino acids. CDR3 sequence reads: CSARIANGGNTIYF. CDR3 nucleotide sequence: TGCAGTGCTAGAATTGCCAATGGGGGAAACACCATATATTTT.